The clone carrying this T cell receptor (beta chain) has just a few counts. At one boundary the junction diverges from the germline segment, which might be a read error. In the sort, naive CD8 T cells were defined as CD8+CD4-CCR7+CD45RA+. These data belong to a study of molecular identifiers for immune sequencing clone quantification. Germline assignment: CDR1 LNHNV and CDR2 YYDKDF (reference sequence). The length of the CDR3 is 17 residues. TCRdb re-called the PCR reads with MiXCR, one entry per CDR3 protein. The sample gives over 600,000 distinct CDR3 sequences, just under 20% of which show up once; around 0.86% is in the top ten.

Source material: naive CD8+ T cells from blood, with Jurkat cell RNA spiked in. Noted subset: FACS-sorted CD8+CD4-CCR7+CD45RA+ naive T cells. The chain carries TRBV15 and TRBJ1-5; possibly TRBD1 for D (6 bases). The sequence was collected from a human donor in good health. Some libraries in this study had Jurkat cell RNA spiked in. This chain's CDR3 is CATGRAPQGRGNQPQHF. The CDR3 DNA reads TGTGCCACCGGCAGAGCTCCTCAGGGGCGCGGCAATCAGCCCCAGCATTTT.